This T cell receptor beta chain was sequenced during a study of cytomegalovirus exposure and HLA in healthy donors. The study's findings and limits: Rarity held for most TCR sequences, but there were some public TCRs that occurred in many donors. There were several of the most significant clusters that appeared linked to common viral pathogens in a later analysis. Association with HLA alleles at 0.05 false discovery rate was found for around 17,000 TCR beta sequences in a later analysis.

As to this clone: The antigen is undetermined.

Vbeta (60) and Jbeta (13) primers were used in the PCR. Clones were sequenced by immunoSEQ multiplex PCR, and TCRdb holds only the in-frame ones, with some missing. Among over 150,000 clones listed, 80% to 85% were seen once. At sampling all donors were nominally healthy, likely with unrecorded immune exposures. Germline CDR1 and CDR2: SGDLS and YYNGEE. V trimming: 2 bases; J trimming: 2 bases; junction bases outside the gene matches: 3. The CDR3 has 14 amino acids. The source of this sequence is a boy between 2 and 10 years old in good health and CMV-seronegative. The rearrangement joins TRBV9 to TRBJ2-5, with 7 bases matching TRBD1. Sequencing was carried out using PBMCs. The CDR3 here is CASSVTGMQETQYF. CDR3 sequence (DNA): TGTGCCAGCAGCGTGACAGGGATGCAAGAGACCCAGTACTTC.